Listed below are T cell receptor beta chains from one sample, sequenced in a study of blood T cell repertoires in COVID-19. Some clones are missing from TCRdb's copy, which holds only in-frame ones; the method was immunoSEQ multiplex PCR. This table holds about 180,000 clones, approximately 85% found once. The sequencing input was peripheral blood. The receptor source for this set is a human donor with active or convalescent COVID-19. The donor label of this sample is uncertain. Both conserved end residues are part of each CDR3. D genes are given only for firm matches. A clone size is listed for some rows: how often the clone was seen (once, few, many), or a class if it is expanded.

.	TRBV6-5	TRBJ1-1	.	CASNRPRGGGTEAFF	TGTGCCAGCAACCGACCGAGGGGAGGGGGAACTGAAGCTTTCTTT
.	TRBV12-1	TRBJ1-6	few	CAGVPNRVGNSPLHF	TGTGCCGGGGTTCCCAACAGGGTTGGTAATTCACCCCTCCACTTT
TRBD2	TRBV3-1/TRBV3-2	TRBJ2-3	.	CASSQEYSGVYTDTQYF	TGTGCCAGCAGCCAAGAGTATAGCGGGGTCTACACAGATACGCAGTATTTT
TRBD2	TRBV30	TRBJ2-5	.	CAWIDWTSGETQYF	TGTGCCTGGATAGACTGGACTAGCGGTGAGACCCAGTACTTC
.	TRBV3-1/TRBV3-2	TRBJ2-5	few	CASSQATRGGTQYF	TGTGCCAGCAGCCAAGCAACAAGGGGGGGGACCCAGTACTTC
TRBD1	TRBV4-3	TRBJ2-6	.	CASSQDPDRFASGANVLTF	TGCGCCAGCAGCCAAGATCCGGACAGGTTTGCATCTGGGGCCAACGTCCTGACTTTC
TRBD2	TRBV9	TRBJ2-3	.	CASSVSQLGGLAGPSTDTQYF	TGTGCCAGCAGCGTAAGTCAGTTAGGGGGACTAGCGGGGCCTAGCACAGATACGCAGTATTTT
.	TRBV6-5	TRBJ1-3	.	CASSRQSSGNTIYF	TGTGCCAGCAGTCGACAGAGCTCTGGAAACACCATATATTTT
.	TRBV9	TRBJ2-3	.	CASSGTFQVTDTQYF	TGTGCCAGCAGCGGTACCTTCCAGGTCACAGATACGCAGTATTTT
.	TRBV24-1	TRBJ2-2	.	CATSDGLKIGELFF	TGTGCCACCAGTGACGGACTAAAGATCGGGGAGCTGTTTTTT
.	TRBV28	TRBJ2-3	.	CASIESGRGTDTQYF	TGTGCCAGCATCGAGAGTGGCAGGGGCACAGATACGCAGTATTTT
.	TRBV7-3	TRBJ2-5	.	CASSSSPQETQYF	TGTGCCAGCAGCTCCTCACCGCAGGAGACCCAGTACTTC
.	TRBV3-1/TRBV3-2	TRBJ2-7	.	CASSQEGAVPGREQYF	TGTGCCAGCAGCCAAGAGGGAGCGGTCCCTGGTCGGGAGCAGTACTTC
TRBD2	TRBV28	TRBJ2-1	.	CASSSTASGGAYEQFF	TGTGCCAGCAGTTCCACCGCTAGCGGGGGGGCCTATGAGCAGTTCTTC
.	TRBV9	TRBJ2-7	.	CASSVEDSYSYEQYF	TGTGCCAGCAGCGTAGAAGACAGCTACTCCTACGAGCAGTACTTC
.	TRBV4-1	TRBJ1-6	.	CASSQDRTVPPLHF	TGCGCCAGCAGCCAAGATAGGACAGTTCCACCCCTCCACTTT
.	TRBV5-1	TRBJ2-1	.	CASSHRSNEQFF	TGCGCCAGCAGCCACAGATCTAATGAGCAGTTCTTC
TRBD1	TRBV27	TRBJ2-4	few	CASSIGGELAKNIQYF	TGTGCCAGCAGTATAGGGGGCGAGTTAGCCAAAAACATTCAGTACTTC
.	TRBV2	TRBJ2-7	.	CATAGGGAAYEQYF	TGTGCCACAGCAGGAGGCGGGGCTGCCTACGAGCAGTACTTC
TRBD2	TRBV5-1	TRBJ2-7	.	CASSSEVVSGGLSYEQYF	TGCGCCAGCAGCTCCGAAGTCGTTAGCGGGGGTCTCTCCTACGAGCAGTACTTC
TRBD2	TRBV7-6	TRBJ2-3	.	CASSLALAGTDTQYF	TGTGCCAGCAGCTTAGCCCTAGCGGGGACAGATACGCAGTATTTT
TRBD1	TRBV24-1	TRBJ1-5	.	CATSEGGQAHQPQHF	TGTGCCACCAGTGAGGGCGGACAGGCTCATCAGCCCCAGCATTTT
TRBD2	TRBV4-2	TRBJ2-7	.	CASSQAGGDYEQYF	TGTGCCAGCAGCCAAGCGGGAGGGGACTACGAGCAGTACTTC
.	TRBV28	TRBJ1-5	.	CASSISSGEWQPQHF	TGTGCCAGCAGTATTTCTTCAGGGGAATGGCAGCCCCAGCATTTT
.	TRBV10-3	TRBJ1-1	.	CAISAGGLNTEAFF	TGTGCCATCAGTGCAGGAGGTCTGAACACTGAAGCTTTCTTT
TRBD2	TRBV30	TRBJ2-3	.	CAWSAGLAGSDTQYF	TGTGCCTGGAGTGCGGGACTAGCTGGATCAGATACGCAGTATTTT
.	TRBV7-3	TRBJ1-1	.	CASSEGANTEAFF	TGTGCCAGCTCGGAAGGGGCGAACACTGAAGCTTTCTTT
TRBD2	TRBV7-6	TRBJ2-2	.	CASSVGLAGGHYTGELFF	TGTGCCAGCAGCGTGGGACTAGCGGGGGGCCACTACACCGGGGAGCTGTTTTTT
TRBD2	TRBV9	TRBJ2-5	once	CASSVDSGASETQYF	TGTGCCAGCAGCGTAGACAGCGGGGCTTCGGAGACCCAGTACTTC
TRBD2	TRBV5-6	TRBJ2-7	.	CASRTSGGIYEQYF	TGTGCCAGCAGAACTAGCGGGGGGATCTACGAGCAGTACTTC
TRBD1	TRBV14	TRBJ1-3	few	CASSPSGTGGNTIYF	TGTGCCAGCAGCCCATCCGGGACAGGGGGAAACACCATATATTTT
.	TRBV13	TRBJ1-1	.	CASSFWGGNTEAFF	TGTGCCAGCAGCTTCTGGGGAGGGAACACTGAAGCTTTCTTT
.	TRBV5-8	TRBJ1-2	.	CASSRPGNYTF	TGTGCCAGCAGCCGCCCAGGAAACTACACCTTC
TRBD2	TRBV18	TRBJ2-7	.	CASSPLLAGGDEQYF	TGTGCCAGCTCACCTCTTCTAGCGGGAGGAGACGAGCAGTACTTC
.	TRBV28	TRBJ2-7	.	CASRGQTEQYF	TGTGCCAGCAGGGGGCAGACCGAGCAGTACTTC
TRBD1	TRBV7-3	TRBJ2-5	.	CASSFGQRTGETQYF	TGTGCCAGCAGCTTTGGCCAAAGGACAGGGGAGACCCAGTACTTC